This paragraph covers one T cell receptor (beta chain) sequence. The antigen is undetermined. The sample originates from a study of T cells after yellow fever vaccination. Study-level findings and limits: A small proportion of clonotypes was detected in both the CD4 and CD8 compartments. The bulk population could contribute abundant contaminating clonotypes to FACS-sorted repertoires. Post-booster samples contained most primary-vaccination clones (approximately 96% CD4, roughly 88% CD8).

Losses at the gene ends were 7 bases for V and 4 bases for J; bases not matched to a gene: 9. Germline loops: CDR1 SQVTM, CDR2 ANQGSEA. The CDR3 is 14 amino acids. They built TCR cDNA with 5'RACE template switching, a step that put in a universal primer site and UMIs. TCRdb called the 5' RACE reads again in MiXCR, with one record for every CDR3 protein. In the table there are hundreds of thousands of distinct CDR3 sequences, 9.5% to 15% of which are singletons. This sample comprised CD4+ T cells sorted from PBMCs, obtained 15 days after the yellow fever booster vaccination. This clonotype originated in a man aged 18-30 years who received the YFV17D yellow fever vaccine. The V call is TRBV29-1, the J call TRBJ2-2, with 7 nucleotides matching TRBD1. CDR3 sequence (DNA): TGCAGCGGGTTAGACAGGGCGGGCACCGGGGAGCTGTTTTTT. It encodes CSGLDRAGTGELFF.